A single sample gave rise to the 9 T cell receptor beta chains below, sequenced in a study of graft-versus-host responses after intestinal transplantation. Antigen specificity for these receptors is unknown. Profiled with immunoSEQ multiplex PCR; TCRdb holds only in-frame clones, not every one. The sample includes some 90,000 clones, roughly 92% of them seen just once. Material: unstimulated CD4+ T cells sorted from spleen or lymph node cells, obtained before intestinal transplant. The receptor set was obtained from a human donor who received an intestinal transplant.

Remarks on this clone: A read error may account for a junction end that differs from germline. J is TRBJ2-3 and V is TRBV11-2, with D perhaps being TRBD1 or TRBD2 (5 bases each). Germline V gene data show CDR1 as SGHAT and CDR2 as FQNNGV. The CDR3 is 15 residues long. CDR3 nucleotide sequence: TGTGCCAGCAGCCTAGAGGGGCGGACCCGCGATACGCAGTATTTT. Translation: CASSLEGRTRDTQYF.

The chain is built from TRBV5-1 and TRBJ2-7; D gene ambiguous. Germline CDR1 and CDR2: SGHRS and YFSETQ. This CDR3 has 14 amino acids. The ends were cut back, 4 bases at V and 2 bases at J, with 13 bases in the middle. The CDR3 sequence: CASSLPGSTYEQYF. CDR3 coding DNA: TGCGCCAGCAGCCTCCCCGGAAGCACCTACGAGCAGTACTTC.

This clone was counted between two and nine times. The V and J genes are TRBV6-6 and TRBJ1-1; D possibly corresponds to TRBD1 (6 bases). The CDR3 is 16 residues long. In germline, CDR1 is MNHNY, CDR2 SVGAGI (reference sequence). V lost 8 bases and J 5 bases, leaving 24 bases between the germline ends. CDR3: CASHGGAGKGRTEAFF. DNA for the CDR3: TGTGCCAGCCACGGGGGGGCAGGGAAGGGGAGGACTGAAGCTTTCTTT.

V is TRBV18 and J is TRBJ2-3, with 10 bases fitting TRBD2. V was clipped by 6 bases and J by 1 base; unmatched bases: 4. The CDR3 loop spans 15 amino acids. The germline gives CDR1 KGHSH, CDR2 LQKENI. CDR3 sequence reads: CASSLLAGGTDTQYF. The DNA for the CDR3 is TGTGCCAGCTCGCTGCTAGCGGGGGGCACAGATACGCAGTATTTT. Together with reference TRBV18 and TRBJ2-3, the CDR3 gives the full variable domain: NAGVMQNPRHLVRRRGQEARLRCSPMKGHSHVYWYRQLPEEGLKFMVYLQKENIIDESGMPKERFSAEFPKEGPSILRIQQVVRGDSAAYFCASSLLAGGTDTQYFGPGTRLTVL.

The chain links TRBV28 to TRBJ2-5, with 8 bases lining up with TRBD1. This CDR3 comprises 13 residues. CDR1 MDHEN and CDR2 SYDVKM come from the germline V gene. Trimming at V came to 6 bases and at J to 3 bases, leaving 3 bases not matched to a gene. As DNA, the CDR3 is TGTGCCAGCAGACCGACAGGGGAAGAGACCCAGTACTTC. Amino acid sequence: CASRPTGEETQYF.

The chain carries TRBV6-5 and TRBJ1-5; possible D gene TRBD1, 5 bases. V lost 6 bases to trimming and J lost 3 bases, with 15 bases between them. This CDR3 has 15 amino acids. Germline CDR1 MNHEY, CDR2 SVGAGI. The CDR3 spells CASRGDGLANQPQHF. The CDR3 DNA is TGTGCCAGCAGGGGGGACGGCCTAGCCAATCAGCCCCAGCATTTT.

The J gene is TRBJ2-1, the V gene TRBV27; TRBD2 agrees at 14 bases. Germline V CDR1 and CDR2: MNHEY, SMNVEV (reference sequence). The V segment lost 6 bases and the J segment 7 bases; nucleotides outside the gene matches: 11. This CDR3 region has 17 residues. CDR3 nucleotides: TGTGCCAGCAGGTCCAGGGCGGGACTAGCGGGAGAAAATGAGCAGTTCTTC. This encodes CASRSRAGLAGENEQFF.

The chain couples TRBV5-1 to TRBJ1-1; 7 nucleotides align to TRBD1. CDR3 length: 14 amino acids. V shed 5 bases, J shed 4 bases, and the junction held 8 bases outside the gene matches. The germline CDR1 and CDR2 sequences are SGHRS and YFSETQ. The CDR3 protein is CASRQGNAGTEAFF. CDR3 DNA: TGCGCCAGCAGACAGGGGAACGCAGGCACTGAAGCTTTCTTT. The variable domain in full, with the rest retrieved from reference TRBV5-1 and TRBJ1-1, is KAGVTQTPRYLIKTRGQQVTLSCSPISGHRSVSWYQQTPGQGLQFLFEYFSETQRNKGNFPGRFSGRQFSNSRSEMNVSTLELGDSALYLCASRQGNAGTEAFFGQGTRLTVV.

The chain recombines TRBV28 with TRBJ1-4; D might be TRBD1 (5 bases). Germline V gene lookup returns CDR1 MDHEN and CDR2 SYDVKM. The V end lost 4 bases, the J end lost 4 bases, and 16 bases lay between the germline ends. The CDR3 spans 16 residues. The CDR3 bases are TGTGCCAGCAGTTCTGGGCCGGTGGGGGTTAATGAAAAACTGTTTTTT. Its protein product is CASSSGPVGVNEKLFF.